This T cell receptor (beta chain) is from a study of CD8+ T cells in alopecia areata. The sample holds one count of this clone. The antigen remains undetermined. Sequencing templates came from extracted RNA that was reverse transcribed into cDNA. The assay was immunoSEQ multiplex PCR, and TCRdb's table has in-frame clones only and misses some. The sample includes about 210,000 clones, about 40% seen only once; the top ten take roughly 2.8%. Overall study findings and caveats: An increase in clonality over normal scalp was evident in lesional scalp, especially alopecia totalis/universalis. Among the 100 top clones, expanded CD8+ clones, like scalp clonality, were significantly decreased by tofacitinib.

The treatment is: oral pan-JAK inhibitor, 5-10 mg twice daily. V lost 5 bases to trimming and J lost 0 bases, with 11 bases between them. CDR3 size: 15 residues. Looked up from germline, CDR1 is SGHRS and CDR2 is YFSETQ. The receptor comes from a human donor with alopecia areata. V and J are TRBV5-1 and TRBJ2-2; D may be TRBD1 (6 bases). The sample in question was CD4+ T cells sorted from blood, obtained at roughly week 36, from a patient treated with tofacitinib. The CDR3 sequence: CASRLQGSNTGELFF. In DNA, the CDR3 is TGCGCCAGCAGGTTACAGGGTTCGAACACCGGGGAGCTGTTTTTT.